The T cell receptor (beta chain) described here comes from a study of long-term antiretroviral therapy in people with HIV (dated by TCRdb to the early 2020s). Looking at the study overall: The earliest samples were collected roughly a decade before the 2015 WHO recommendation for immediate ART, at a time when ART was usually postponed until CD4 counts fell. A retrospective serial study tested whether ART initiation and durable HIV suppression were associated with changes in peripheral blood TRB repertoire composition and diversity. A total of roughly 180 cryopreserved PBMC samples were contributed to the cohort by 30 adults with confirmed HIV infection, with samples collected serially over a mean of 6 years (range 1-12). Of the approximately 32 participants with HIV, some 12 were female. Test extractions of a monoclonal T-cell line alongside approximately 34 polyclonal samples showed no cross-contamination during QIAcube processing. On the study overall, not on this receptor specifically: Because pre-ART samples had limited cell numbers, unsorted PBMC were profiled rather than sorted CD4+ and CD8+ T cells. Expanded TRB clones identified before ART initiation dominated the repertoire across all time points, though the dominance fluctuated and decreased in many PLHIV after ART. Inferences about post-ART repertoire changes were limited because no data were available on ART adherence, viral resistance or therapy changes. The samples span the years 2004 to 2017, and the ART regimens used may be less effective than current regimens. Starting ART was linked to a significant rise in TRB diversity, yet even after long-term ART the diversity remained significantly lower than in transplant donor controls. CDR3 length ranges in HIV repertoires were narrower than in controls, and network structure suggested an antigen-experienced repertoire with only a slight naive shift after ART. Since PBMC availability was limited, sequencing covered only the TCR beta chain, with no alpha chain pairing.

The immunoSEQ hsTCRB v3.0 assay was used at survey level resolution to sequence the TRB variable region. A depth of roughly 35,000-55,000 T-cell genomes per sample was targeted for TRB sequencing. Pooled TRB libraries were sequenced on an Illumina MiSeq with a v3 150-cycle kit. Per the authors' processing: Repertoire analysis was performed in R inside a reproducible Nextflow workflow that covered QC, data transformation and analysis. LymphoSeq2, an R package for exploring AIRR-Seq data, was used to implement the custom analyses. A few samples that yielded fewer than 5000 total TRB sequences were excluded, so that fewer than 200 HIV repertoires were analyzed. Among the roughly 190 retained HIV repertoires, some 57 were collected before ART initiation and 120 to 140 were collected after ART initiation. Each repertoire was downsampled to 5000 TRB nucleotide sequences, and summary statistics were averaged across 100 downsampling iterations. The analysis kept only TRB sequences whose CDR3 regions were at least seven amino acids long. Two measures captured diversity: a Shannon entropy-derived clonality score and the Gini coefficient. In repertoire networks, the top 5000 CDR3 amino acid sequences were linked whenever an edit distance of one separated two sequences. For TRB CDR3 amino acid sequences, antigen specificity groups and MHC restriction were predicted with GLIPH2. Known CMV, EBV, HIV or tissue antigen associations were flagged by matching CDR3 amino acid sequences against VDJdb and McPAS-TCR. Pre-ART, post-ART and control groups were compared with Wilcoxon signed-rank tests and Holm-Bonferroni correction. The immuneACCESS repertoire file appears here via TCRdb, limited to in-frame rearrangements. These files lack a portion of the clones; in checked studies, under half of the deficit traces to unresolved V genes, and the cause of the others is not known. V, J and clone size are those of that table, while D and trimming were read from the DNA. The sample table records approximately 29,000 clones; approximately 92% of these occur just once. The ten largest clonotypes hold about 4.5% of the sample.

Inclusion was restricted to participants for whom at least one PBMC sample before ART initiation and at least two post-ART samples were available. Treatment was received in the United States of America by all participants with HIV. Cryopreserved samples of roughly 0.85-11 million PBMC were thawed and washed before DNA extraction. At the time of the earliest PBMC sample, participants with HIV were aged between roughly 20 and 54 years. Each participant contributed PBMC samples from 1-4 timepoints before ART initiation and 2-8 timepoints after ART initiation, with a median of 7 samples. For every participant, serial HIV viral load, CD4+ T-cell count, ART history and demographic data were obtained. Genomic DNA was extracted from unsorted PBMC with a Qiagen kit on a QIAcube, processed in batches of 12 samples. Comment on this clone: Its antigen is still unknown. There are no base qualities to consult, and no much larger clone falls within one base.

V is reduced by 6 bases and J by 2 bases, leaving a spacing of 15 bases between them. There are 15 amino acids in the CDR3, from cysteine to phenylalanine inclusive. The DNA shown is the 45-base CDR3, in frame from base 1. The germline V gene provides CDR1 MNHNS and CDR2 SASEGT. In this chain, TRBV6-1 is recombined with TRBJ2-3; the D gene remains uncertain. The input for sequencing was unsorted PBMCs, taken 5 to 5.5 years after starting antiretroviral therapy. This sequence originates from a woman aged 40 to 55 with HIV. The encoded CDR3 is CASRRTADPTDTQYF. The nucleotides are TGTGCCAGCAGACGGACGGCAGATCCCACAGATACGCAGTATTTT.